These T cell receptor beta chains were read from a single sample in a study of OX40 agonist ivuxolimab in advanced cancers. TCRdb's copy holds only in-frame clones and misses some; the assay was immunoSEQ multiplex PCR. The sample records more than 25,000 clones, 85% being singletons. The input for sequencing was CD4+ or CD8+ T cells sorted from blood, taken in a trial of the OX40 agonist ivuxolimab. The receptors derive from an adult with an advanced solid tumor such as melanoma, head and neck, liver or kidney cancer. Both conserved end residues are part of each CDR3. D genes are given only for firm matches. A clone size is listed for some rows: how often the clone was seen (once, few, many), or a class if it is expanded.

CASSEGFGGSEAFF	TGTGCCAGCAGTGAAGGCTTCGGGGGGTCTGAAGCTTTCTTT	TRBV25-1	NA	NA	TRBJ1-1
CASSTVSYEQYF	TGTGCCAGCAGCACCGTATCCTACGAGCAGTACTTC	TRBV12-2	NA	few	TRBJ2-7
CASSPPFAIEQYF	TGTGCCAGCTCCCCGCCTTTCGCGATCGAGCAGTACTTC	TRBV18	NA	NA	TRBJ2-7
CASSLGDGRGGYTF	TGCGCCAGCAGCTTGGGCGACGGCCGCGGGGGCTACACCTTC	TRBV5-1	NA	NA	TRBJ1-2
CASSTSDRAGTDTQYF	TGTGCCAGCAGTACCTCGGACAGGGCTGGCACAGATACGCAGTATTTT	TRBV27	TRBD1	few	TRBJ2-3
CASSPQGEGSYEQYF	TGCGCCAGCAGCCCGCAGGGGGAGGGGTCCTACGAGCAGTACTTC	TRBV5-1	NA	NA	TRBJ2-7
CASSSQWTVPSYNEQFF	TGTGCCAGCAGCTCCCAGTGGACGGTACCTTCCTACAATGAGCAGTTCTTC	TRBV7-9	NA	NA	TRBJ2-1
CASSQGLAGGLSAYEQYF	TGTGCCAGCAGCCAAGGGCTAGCGGGGGGGTTATCGGCCTACGAGCAGTACTTC	TRBV14	TRBD2	once	TRBJ2-7
CASSLSPTGVSYEQYF	TGTGCCAGCAGTCTAAGCCCGACAGGGGTCTCCTACGAGCAGTACTTC	TRBV28	TRBD1	once	TRBJ2-7
CASRRPLGETQYF	TGTGCCAGCAGGCGGCCTTTGGGAGAGACCCAGTACTTC	TRBV28	NA	once	TRBJ2-5
CASSEEGFQPQHF	TGTGCCAGCAGTGAAGAAGGGTTCCAGCCCCAGCATTTT	TRBV6-1	NA	NA	TRBJ1-5
CASSAGSGNTQYF	TGTGCCAGCAGCGCGGGGTCGGGAAATACGCAGTATTTT	TRBV28	NA	NA	TRBJ2-3
CASIYRALNTEAFF	TGCGCCAGCATATACAGGGCCCTAAACACTGAAGCTTTCTTT	TRBV10-1	NA	NA	TRBJ1-1
CASSSTPGGAEAFF	TGTGCCAGCAGTTCGACACCGGGGGGTGCTGAAGCTTTCTTT	TRBV28	NA	NA	TRBJ1-1
CASSLSSGRSTDTQYF	TGTGCCAGCAGCTTAAGTAGCGGGAGAAGCACAGATACGCAGTATTTT	TRBV13	TRBD2	NA	TRBJ2-3
CASSLPRLAGGFRNEQFF	TGTGCCAGCAGTTTACCGCGACTAGCGGGGGGGTTCAGGAATGAGCAGTTCTTC	TRBV27	TRBD2	NA	TRBJ2-1
CASSFPGLAANEQFF	TGTGCCAGCAGCTTTCCGGGACTAGCGGCCAATGAGCAGTTCTTC	TRBV7-9	TRBD2	NA	TRBJ2-1
CASSYATGGAFF	TGTGCCAGCAGTTACGCGACAGGGGGAGCTTTCTTT	TRBV6-5	TRBD1	NA	TRBJ1-1
CASSDRGSGNTEAFF	TGTGCCAGCAGTGACAGGGGGTCAGGGAACACTGAAGCTTTCTTT	TRBV2	TRBD1	NA	TRBJ1-1
CASSPGVAGAGEQYF	TGTGCCAGCAGTCCAGGGGTAGCGGGGGCAGGGGAGCAGTACTTC	TRBV6-4	TRBD2	NA	TRBJ2-7
CASSAPGKNTEAFF	TGTGCCAGCAGCGCCCCGGGGAAAAACACTGAAGCTTTCTTT	TRBV9	NA	NA	TRBJ1-1
CSALRGAEQYF	TGCAGTGCTTTAAGGGGGGCCGAGCAGTACTTC	TRBV20-1	NA	NA	TRBJ2-7
CASSPSGTRDEQFF	TGTGCCAGCAGCCCTAGCGGGACTAGGGATGAGCAGTTCTTC	TRBV9	TRBD2	NA	TRBJ2-1
CASSEEAGGPWTQYF	TGTGCCAGCAGTGAAGAAGCGGGGGGGCCTTGGACCCAGTACTTC	TRBV25-1	TRBD2	NA	TRBJ2-5
CASQKWITGGGEAFF	TGTGCCAGTCAAAAGTGGATTACAGGTGGAGGAGAAGCTTTCTTT	TRBV6-1	NA	few	TRBJ1-1
CASSGRGDSYEQYF	TGTGCCAGCAGCGGCAGGGGAGACTCCTACGAGCAGTACTTC	TRBV9	NA	NA	TRBJ2-7
CASSLGQVNEKLFF	TGTGCCAGCAGTTTAGGGCAGGTTAATGAAAAACTGTTTTTT	TRBV27	NA	NA	TRBJ1-4
CASSYMTAYEQYF	TGTGCCAGCAGTTACATGACAGCCTACGAGCAGTACTTC	TRBV6-6	NA	NA	TRBJ2-7
CASSGYRGSNYGYTF	TGTGCCAGCAGTGGTTACAGGGGCTCTAACTATGGCTACACCTTC	TRBV9	TRBD1	NA	TRBJ1-2
CASSYWPFSYEQYF	TGTGCCAGCAGTTACTGGCCGTTCTCCTACGAGCAGTACTTC	TRBV6-6	NA	NA	TRBJ2-7
CASSQQPGLAGGSSYEQYF	TGCGCCAGCAGCCAACAGCCGGGACTAGCGGGAGGATCCTCCTACGAGCAGTACTTC	TRBV4-1	TRBD2	NA	TRBJ2-7
CATSRERDRNYGYTF	TGTGCCACCAGCAGGGAAAGGGACAGGAACTATGGCTACACCTTC	TRBV15	TRBD1	NA	TRBJ1-2
CASSIGGQASSYNSPLHF	TGTGCCAGTAGTATCGGGGGACAGGCGAGCTCCTATAATTCACCCCTCCACTTT	TRBV19	TRBD1	once	TRBJ1-6
CASSKGGGKSTDTQYF	TGTGCCAGCAGCAAGGGGGGAGGAAAAAGCACAGATACGCAGTATTTT	TRBV9	NA	NA	TRBJ2-3
CASSLGTSGGALETQYF	TGTGCCAGCAGCTTAGGGACTAGCGGGGGGGCGCTAGAGACCCAGTACTTC	TRBV7-8	TRBD2	NA	TRBJ2-5
CASSQDPMLAREQFF	TGCGCCAGCAGCCAAGATCCGATGCTAGCGCGGGAGCAGTTCTTC	TRBV4-3	NA	NA	TRBJ2-1
CASSLVPQGSLETQYF	TGTGCCAGCAGCTTAGTCCCCCAGGGGAGTTTAGAGACCCAGTACTTC	TRBV11-2	NA	NA	TRBJ2-5
CASTGPLNTEAFF	TGTGCCAGCACGGGACCATTGAACACTGAAGCTTTCTTT	TRBV7-9	NA	once	TRBJ1-1
CASRQREFNEQYF	TGTGCCAGCCGCCAGCGGGAGTTCAACGAGCAGTACTTC	TRBV11-3	TRBD2	NA	TRBJ2-7
CASTLVDTQYF	TGTGCCAGCACCTTGGTAGATACGCAGTATTTT	TRBV5-5	NA	NA	TRBJ2-3
CASTQAGRSYEQYF	TGTGCCAGCACCCAAGCGGGAAGATCCTACGAGCAGTACTTC	TRBV5-4	TRBD2	NA	TRBJ2-7
CASSLIGAGVYNEQFF	TGTGCCAGCAGTTTGATCGGAGCGGGAGTCTACAATGAGCAGTTCTTC	TRBV27	TRBD2	NA	TRBJ2-1
CAWSPGQGHEQYF	TGTGCCTGGAGCCCGGGACAGGGCCACGAGCAGTACTTC	TRBV30	TRBD1	NA	TRBJ2-7
CASSHPELYEQYF	TGTGCCAGCAGCCACCCCGAACTCTACGAGCAGTACTTC	TRBV28	NA	NA	TRBJ2-7
CASTGGTDTQYF	TGTGCCAGTACTGGCGGCACAGATACGCAGTATTTT	TRBV19	NA	NA	TRBJ2-3
CASSYGETQYF	TGTGCCAGCAGTTACGGAGAGACCCAGTACTTC	TRBV6-5	NA	NA	TRBJ2-5
CASRGGGRYYGYTF	TGTGCCAGCAGAGGAGGGGGCAGGTACTATGGCTACACCTTC	TRBV27	TRBD1	NA	TRBJ1-2
CASSPTSGSYEQYF	TGTGCCAGCAGCCCTACTAGCGGGAGTTACGAGCAGTACTTC	TRBV7-3	TRBD2	once	TRBJ2-7
CASSLNRGSETQYF	TGTGCCAGCAGCTTGAACAGGGGTTCTGAGACCCAGTACTTC	TRBV5-4	TRBD1	NA	TRBJ2-5
CASSLWTGNKYGYTF	TGTGCCAGCAGCCTATGGACAGGGAACAAATATGGCTACACCTTC	TRBV5-4	TRBD1	NA	TRBJ1-2
CASSPPTGAGELFF	TGTGCCAGCTCACCACCAACCGGAGCCGGGGAGCTGTTTTTT	TRBV18	NA	NA	TRBJ2-2
CASSQVNEQFF	TGCGCCAGCAGCCAAGTGAATGAGCAGTTCTTC	TRBV4-1	NA	once	TRBJ2-1
CASSTSDRSYEQYF	TGTGCCAGTAGTACCTCCGACAGGTCCTACGAGCAGTACTTC	TRBV19	NA	NA	TRBJ2-7
CASNSPPQGSYEQYF	TGTGCCAGCAACTCGCCCCCACAGGGATCATACGAGCAGTACTTC	TRBV5-6	NA	NA	TRBJ2-7
CASSRPSQETQYF	TGTGCCAGCAGCCGGCCTAGTCAAGAGACCCAGTACTTC	TRBV2	NA	NA	TRBJ2-5